Described below is a single T cell receptor beta chain sequence and its context. This entry comes from a study of T cell changes during pregnancy in multiple sclerosis. Germline V gene lookup returns CDR1 SNHLY and CDR2 FYNNEI. The CDR3 spans 15 residues. The germline V and J ends were trimmed by 7 bases and 7 bases, with 23 bases remaining between them. Method: immunoSEQ multiplex PCR; TCRdb's copy keeps in-frame clones and lacks some. The table has approximately 130,000 clones, about 96% seen once. The sample in question was peripheral blood, obtained after pregnancy. The receptor was derived from a female donor with multiple sclerosis, enrolled in a pregnancy study. The chain carries TRBV2 and TRBJ2-7; D is possibly TRBD2 (6 bases). The CDR3 DNA follows: TGTGCCAGCACTGGAGGGCGACAGCGCCTCGGGGAGCAGTACTTC. Translated: CASTGGRQRLGEQYF.